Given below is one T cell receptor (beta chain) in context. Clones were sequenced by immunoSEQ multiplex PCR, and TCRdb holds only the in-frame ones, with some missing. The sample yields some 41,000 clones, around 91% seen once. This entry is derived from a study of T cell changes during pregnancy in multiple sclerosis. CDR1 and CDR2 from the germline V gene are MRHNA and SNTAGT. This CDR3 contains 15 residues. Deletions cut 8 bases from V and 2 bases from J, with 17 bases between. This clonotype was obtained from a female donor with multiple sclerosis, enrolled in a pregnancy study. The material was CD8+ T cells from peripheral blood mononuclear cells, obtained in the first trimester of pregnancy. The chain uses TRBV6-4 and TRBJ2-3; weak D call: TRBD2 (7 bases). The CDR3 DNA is TGTGCCAGCCGTCAGGGGCTAGCGGACACAGATACGCAGTATTTT. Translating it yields CASRQGLADTDTQYF.